This T cell receptor (beta chain) was recorded in a study of control samples from healthy donors and cancer patients. Method: immunoSEQ multiplex PCR; TCRdb's copy keeps in-frame clones and lacks some. This table holds 190,000 or so clones, just under 95% found once. V lost 1 base to trimming and J lost 7 bases; unmatched junction nucleotides: 6. CDR3 length: 14 amino acids. Germline CDR1 is SGHDT and CDR2 is YYEEEE. Sequencing was done on a sample of blood. This sequence originates from a man between 18 and 29 years old in good health. V is TRBV5-6 and J is TRBJ2-7, with 9 nucleotides matching TRBD1. The CDR3 protein is CASSLRQGDNEQYF. The DNA of the CDR3 is TGTGCCAGCAGCTTGAGACAGGGGGATAATGAGCAGTACTTC.